One sample yielded the 16 T cell receptor beta chains listed below, sequenced in a study of control samples from healthy donors and cancer patients. Measured with immunoSEQ multiplex PCR; TCRdb has only the in-frame clones, and not every one. Here the sample spans 100,000 to 150,000 clones, 85% to 95% being singletons. Sequencing was done on a sample of blood. Receptors were obtained from a man in his thirties or forties in good health.

CDR3 residues: CASSKSGVPYEQYF. CDR3 DNA: TGTGCCAGCAGCAAAAGCGGGGTCCCCTACGAGCAGTACTTC. V is TRBV7-9 and J is TRBJ2-7, with TRBD2 matching over 7 bases. Per germline, CDR1 SEHNR and CDR2 FQNEAQ (reference sequence). Trimming at V came to 5 bases and at J to 2 bases, leaving 6 bases not matched to a gene. The CDR3 loop spans 14 amino acids.

The chain couples TRBV18 to TRBJ1-1; tentatively, D is TRBD1 (6 bases). CDR3 size: 15 residues. From germline, CDR1 is KGHSH and CDR2 LQKENI. V was clipped by 3 bases and J by 5 bases, with 16 bases between them. For the CDR3, the DNA is TGTGCCAGCTCACCCGACAGGATATCGAGGACTGAAGCTTTCTTT. Amino acid sequence: CASSPDRISRTEAFF. Variable domain in full (rest from reference TRBV18 and TRBJ1-1): NAGVMQNPRHLVRRRGQEARLRCSPMKGHSHVYWYRQLPEEGLKFMVYLQKENIIDESGMPKERFSAEFPKEGPSILRIQQVVRGDSAAYFCASSPDRISRTEAFFGQGTRLTVV.

The CDR3 here is CATSDFPDRPGDTQYF. The CDR3 DNA is TGTGCCACCAGTGATTTCCCGGACAGGCCAGGGGATACGCAGTATTTT. This chain uses TRBV24-1 with TRBJ2-3; 7 bases are shared with TRBD1. V shed 1 base and J 6 bases; nucleotides not matched to a gene: 9. This CDR3 spans 16 amino acids. Germline CDR1 reads KGHDR; CDR2 reads SFDVKD.

This chain links TRBV20-1 with TRBJ2-1, with no clear D. This CDR3 has 10 residues. With 3 bases removed from V and 9 bases from J, the gap between germline ends came to 6 bases. Germline loops: CDR1 DFQATT, CDR2 SNEGSKA (reference sequence). In DNA form, the CDR3 reads TGCAGTGCTAGGGCTGGTGAGCAGTTCTTC. Translation: CSARAGEQFF.

The V gene is TRBV2, the J gene TRBJ1-5; the D is unclear. The CDR3 is 14 amino acids. Trimming stripped 8 bases from V and 3 bases from J, with 14 bases between. The germline V gene encodes CDR1 SNHLY and CDR2 FYNNEI. The CDR3 loop reads CASETDTTNQPQHF. CDR3 DNA: TGTGCCAGCGAAACCGACACGACCAATCAGCCCCAGCATTTT.

CDR3 protein: CASSQVTGARYEQYF. The CDR3, as DNA: TGCGCCAGCAGCCAAGTGACAGGAGCCCGCTACGAGCAGTACTTC. The genes are TRBV4-1 and TRBJ2-7, with D possibly matching TRBD1 (6 bases). The CDR3 has 15 residues. Trimming stripped 1 base from V and 3 bases from J, with 13 bases between. Germline values: CDR1 MGHRA, CDR2 YSYEKL.

This clone came up once. The chain links TRBV7-2 to TRBJ1-5; D is possibly TRBD1 (5 bases). V lost 3 bases, J lost 0 bases, and 12 bases lay in between. In germline, CDR1 is SGHTA, CDR2 FQGNSA. This CDR3 has 16 residues. CDR3 sequence (DNA): TGTGCCAGCAGCTTGGGGCGGATCTATAGCAATCAGCCCCAGCATTTT. Translated: CASSLGRIYSNQPQHF.

This chain uses TRBV5-1 with TRBJ2-5, with 7 nucleotides matching TRBD2. The CDR3 is made up of 14 amino acids. CDR1 is SGHRS, CDR2 YFSETQ, per germline. After removal of 1 base from V and 2 bases from J, the junction contained 2 bases not matched to a gene. The CDR3 bases are TGCGCCAGCAGCTTGACTAGCGCTCAAGAGACCCAGTACTTC. Translation: CASSLTSAQETQYF.

V is TRBV5-1 and J is TRBJ1-2; D gene unclear. The CDR3 is 15 amino acids. From germline, CDR1 is SGHRS and CDR2 YFSETQ. V was pared by 5 bases and J by 5 bases, with 19 bases between. For the CDR3, the DNA is TGCGCCAGCAGATCCCCGATCGGCAGACCTTATGGCTACACCTTC. Protein sequence: CASRSPIGRPYGYTF.

The chain uses TRBV7-9 and TRBJ2-1; tentative D call: TRBD1 (6 bases). Germline-derived CDR1 and CDR2 are SEHNR and FQNEAQ (reference sequence). V dropped 7 bases and J dropped 9 bases, with 10 bases sitting between them. This CDR3 is built from 11 residues. The CDR3 spells CASTRGGEQFF. The CDR3 DNA is TGTGCCAGCACCAGAGGGGGTGAGCAGTTCTTC.

V usage is TRBV4-1 and J usage is TRBJ2-3; the D gene is possibly TRBD1 (5 bases). The ends were cut back, 5 bases at V and 2 bases at J, with 11 bases in the middle. The CDR3 has 14 amino acids. Per the germline V gene, CDR1 is MGHRA and CDR2 is YSYEKL. The CDR3 DNA sequence: TGCGCCAGCAGCTTTGACAGATCCACAGATACGCAGTATTTT. It encodes CASSFDRSTDTQYF.

This clone was picked up one time. This sample also contains other DNA sequences that code for the same CDR3. The chain employs TRBV27 and TRBJ1-5; a possible D gene is TRBD1 (5 bases). The germline CDR1 and CDR2 sequences are MNHEY and SMNVEV (reference sequence). This CDR3 has 12 residues. Trimming removed 2 bases from V and 7 bases from J, with 6 bases in between. As DNA, the CDR3 is TGTGCCAGCAGTTTAAGGGGCCAGCCCCAGCATTTT. The encoded protein is CASSLRGQPQHF.

Only one count was recorded for this clone. The chain joins TRBV27 to TRBJ1-6, with no clear D. The V end lost 3 bases, the J end lost 7 bases, and 7 bases lay between the germline ends. The germline V gene has CDR1 MNHEY and CDR2 SMNVEV (reference sequence). The CDR3 has 13 residues. The CDR3, as DNA: TGTGCCAGCAGTTTTGAGGGAAATTCACCCCTCCACTTT. It is translated as CASSFEGNSPLHF.

The chain has TRBV11-3 and TRBJ2-1, with D perhaps given as TRBD1 or TRBD2 (5 bases each). Germline assignment: CDR1 SGHNT and CDR2 YENEEA. V was cut by 1 base and J by 7 bases, with 17 bases left in between. The length of the CDR3 is 16 residues. DNA for the CDR3: TGTGCCAGCAGCTTAGGTCGTGGGGGACCCGTAAATGAGCAGTTCTTC. Amino acids: CASSLGRGGPVNEQFF.

This clone was seen only once. V is TRBV4-1 and J is TRBJ2-5, with 11 bases lining up with TRBD2. Germline CDR1 is MGHRA and CDR2 is YSYEKL. J lost 5 bases, V lost 4 bases, and 6 bases had no gene match. CDR3 length: 15 residues. Written as DNA, the CDR3 is TGCGCCAGCAGCCGTTGGACTAGCGGGCCGGAGACCCAGTACTTC. It encodes CASSRWTSGPETQYF.

The V call is TRBV6-1, the J call TRBJ1-1; D is perhaps TRBD1 (6 bases). Trimming shortened V by 1 base and J by 6 bases, and 15 bases separated the two germline ends. The CDR3 is 15 residues long. Per the germline V gene, CDR1 is MNHNS and CDR2 is SASEGT. CDR3 in DNA: TGTGCCAGCAGTGAAGGGACTACAGGGTCCCCTGAAGCTTTCTTT. It is translated as CASSEGTTGSPEAFF.